Each of the 19 T cell receptor beta chains below was sequenced from the same sample in a study of control samples from healthy donors and cancer patients. Data came from immunoSEQ multiplex PCR; TCRdb stores just in-frame clones and leaves some out. Of 90,000 or so clones in the sample, roughly nine tenths are singletons; the top ten hold 1.3%. Sequenced material: blood. These receptors were obtained from a woman in her forties or fifties in good health.

This clone has only one observation. V usage is TRBV28 and J usage is TRBJ2-5; no clear D. The CDR3 has 11 residues. The V end was cut by 2 bases, the J end by 7 bases, with 5 bases between. Per germline, CDR1 MDHEN and CDR2 SYDVKM. CDR3 region: CASSLVVTQYF. The CDR3 region has the DNA TGTGCCAGCAGTTTAGTAGTGACCCAGTACTTC.

The chain recombines TRBV27 with TRBJ1-1; TRBD1 matches 8 bases. Germline CDR1 and CDR2: MNHEY and SMNVEV (reference sequence). There are 12 residues in the CDR3. V trimming: 5 bases; J trimming: 11 bases; junction bases outside the gene matches: 7. CDR3 residues: CASSTRTGWAFF. The CDR3, as DNA: TGTGCCAGCAGTACAAGGACAGGGTGGGCTTTCTTT.

The chain links TRBV2 to TRBJ1-4, with unresolved D. Germline CDR1 reads SNHLY; CDR2 reads FYNNEI. V gave up 6 bases and J gave up 0 bases, with 11 bases separating them. The CDR3 runs 15 residues. Written as DNA, the CDR3 is TGTGCCAGCAGCGCTAACAGAGCAACTAATGAAAAACTGTTTTTT. Protein product: CASSANRATNEKLFF.

The chain couples TRBV6-2 or TRBV6-3 to TRBJ1-2; D is unclear. Germline V gene lookup returns CDR1 MNHEY and CDR2 SVGEGT. This CDR3 is built from 12 residues. The V gene lost 5 bases and the J gene lost 4 bases, with 8 bases spanning the gap. The CDR3: CASSKDGYGYTF. The CDR3 DNA reads as TGTGCCAGCAGTAAAGACGGCTATGGCTACACCTTC.

The chain links TRBV5-6 to TRBJ1-1, with TRBD1 matching over 8 bases. Germline assignment: CDR1 SGHDT and CDR2 YYEEEE. The CDR3 is 15 amino acids. V gave up 5 bases and J gave up 3 bases; unmatched junction bases: 9. This CDR3 is CASSSWTGSYTEAFF. The CDR3 DNA follows: TGTGCCAGCAGTTCCTGGACAGGGAGTTACACTGAAGCTTTCTTT.

The gene calls are TRBV4-2 and TRBJ2-3; D remains unclear. The CDR3 spans 11 residues. V dropped 3 bases and J dropped 3 bases, with 1 base sitting between them. CDR1 is LGHNA, CDR2 YNFKEQ, per germline. The CDR3 bases are TGTGCCAGCAGCCAGACAGATACGCAGTATTTT. Encoded protein: CASSQTDTQYF.

In its sample, this clone was seen once. The rearrangement joins TRBV6-6 to TRBJ2-5; TRBD2 matches 7 bases. CDR3 length: 13 amino acids. Germline values: CDR1 MNHNY, CDR2 SVGAGI (reference sequence). V gave up 6 bases and J gave up 4 bases; unmatched junction bases: 5. CDR3 in DNA: TGTGCCAGCAGCCTGACTAGCCGAGAGACCCAGTACTTC. Its translation: CASSLTSRETQYF.

The chain has TRBV7-9 and TRBJ1-4; 8 bases are shared with TRBD1. The CDR3 extends over 16 amino acids. Germline CDR1 SEHNR, CDR2 FQNEAQ (reference sequence). Trimming removed 4 bases from V and 3 bases from J; junction bases left unmatched: 7. The CDR3, as DNA: TGTGCCAGCAGCTCTCGGGACAGGAAATCTAATGAAAAACTGTTTTTT. It is translated as CASSSRDRKSNEKLFF.

The chain has TRBV14 and TRBJ2-3; D unclear. The CDR3 covers 15 residues. Trimming took 0 bases from V and 2 from J, leaving 9 bases between them. CDR1 is SGHDN, CDR2 FVKESK, per germline. The CDR3 protein is CASSQEVRNTDTQYF. The CDR3 bases are TGTGCCAGCAGCCAAGAAGTTCGGAACACAGATACGCAGTATTTT.

CDR3 in amino acids: CASSESWQSSGNTIYF. CDR3 bases: TGTGCCAGCAGTGAAAGCTGGCAGAGCTCTGGAAACACCATATATTTT. V usage is TRBV6-1 and J usage is TRBJ1-3; D is ambiguous. V lost 2 bases and J 0 bases, leaving 11 bases between the germline ends. The CDR3 spans 16 residues. Germline V CDR1 and CDR2: MNHNS, SASEGT.

This clone showed up just a few times. The chain has TRBV4-2 and TRBJ1-5; TRBD1 aligns across 10 bases. This CDR3 has 15 amino acids. Germline V gene data show CDR1 as LGHNA and CDR2 as YNFKEQ. The trim removed 3 bases at V and 6 bases at J, leaving 5 bases unmatched. The DNA for the CDR3 is TGTGCCAGCAGCCAGGGGACAGGGGATCGTCAGCCCCAGCATTTT. The encoded protein is CASSQGTGDRQPQHF.

This rearrangement joins TRBV7-9 to TRBJ2-2, with 7 bases aligning to TRBD1. Trimming cost V 5 bases and J 4 bases; bases outside gene matches: 1. This CDR3 is 13 amino acids long. Germline assignment: CDR1 SEHNR and CDR2 FQNEAQ (reference sequence). CDR3 loop: CASSRDSTGELFF. The CDR3 DNA is TGTGCCAGCAGCAGGGACAGCACCGGGGAGCTGTTTTTT.

The chain couples TRBV5-1 to TRBJ1-2; D is undetermined. Germline assignment: CDR1 SGHRS and CDR2 YFSETQ. The CDR3 is 13 amino acids. Trimming cost V 5 bases and J 3 bases, with 11 bases left between them. The CDR3 DNA sequence: TGCGCCAGCAGTCCATTCTTAGACTATGGCTACACCTTC. Protein: CASSPFLDYGYTF. The full variable domain, in which reference TRBV5-1 and TRBJ1-2 provide the parts outside the CDR3, is KAGVTQTPRYLIKTRGQQVTLSCSPISGHRSVSWYQQTPGQGLQFLFEYFSETQRNKGNFPGRFSGRQFSNSRSEMNVSTLELGDSALYLCASSPFLDYGYTFGSGTRLTVV.

This clone was recorded only once. The DNA for the CDR3 is TGTGCCAGCAGTGCAGCAGGACTAGCTGGAGAGACCCAGTACTTC. Its translation: CASSAAGLAGETQYF. V and J are TRBV2 and TRBJ2-5; TRBD2 agrees at 8 bases. CDR1 is SNHLY and CDR2 is FYNNEI in the germline V gene. This CDR3 is 15 amino acids long. V lost 4 bases and J lost 4; bases outside the gene matches: 8.

The chain is built from TRBV20-1 and TRBJ1-2; the D gene is possibly TRBD1 (6 bases). The CDR3 has 13 residues. V shed 3 bases and J shed 13 bases, with 21 bases lying between them. The germline gives CDR1 DFQATT, CDR2 SNEGSKA (reference sequence). This CDR3 reads CSASHPGTRLSTF. DNA for the CDR3: TGCAGTGCTAGTCATCCGGGGACAAGACTGAGCACCTTC.

This clone was recorded only once. The V gene is TRBV7-9, the J gene TRBJ1-6; possibly TRBD1 for D (6 bases). Germline CDR1 is SEHNR and CDR2 is FQNEAQ (reference sequence). The CDR3 length is 16 residues. Trimming shortened V by 5 bases and J by 7 bases, and 18 bases separated the two germline ends. Here the CDR3 reads CASSLTGGAWNSPLHF. The CDR3 DNA follows: TGTGCCAGCAGCCTCACCGGGGGCGCCTGGAATTCACCCCTCCACTTT.

V is TRBV6-4 and J is TRBJ2-1; D tentatively reads TRBD1 or TRBD2 (6 bases each). This CDR3 is built from 14 residues. Germline-derived CDR1 and CDR2 are MRHNA and SNTAGT. Trimming left V 4 bases short and J 6 bases short, with 13 bases between. In DNA, the CDR3 is TGTGCCAGCAGTGTGGAGGGGGAGAGCAATGAGCAGTTCTTC. It specifies CASSVEGESNEQFF.

This sequence joins TRBV6-5 and TRBJ2-7; 8 nucleotides match TRBD2. V lost 4 bases to trimming and J lost 1 base; unmatched junction nucleotides: 3. Per the germline V gene, CDR1 is MNHEY and CDR2 is SVGAGI. This CDR3 is built from 14 residues. CDR3 sequence reads: CASSLERESYEQYF. The CDR3 DNA follows: TGTGCCAGCAGTTTGGAGCGGGAGTCCTACGAGCAGTACTTC.

Here the CDR3 reads CASSLSTGIYGYTF. DNA of the CDR3: TGTGCCAGCAGTCTCTCGACAGGGATCTATGGCTACACCTTC. V is TRBV28 and J is TRBJ1-2, with 7 bases lining up with TRBD1. The CDR3 has 14 residues. CDR1 MDHEN and CDR2 SYDVKM come from the germline V gene. The V segment lost 5 bases and the J segment 4 bases; nucleotides outside the gene matches: 7.